Below are 3 T cell receptor beta chains sequenced from a single sample in a study of T-cell reconstitution after alpha-beta-depleted transplantation in children. Regarding the study as a whole: Alpha-beta T cells about two months after transplant reportedly derived from several hundred expanded graft clones.

These TCRs' antigens remain unknown. The library targeted TCRbeta and was prepared with unique molecular identifiers. TCRdb processed the PCR reads anew with MiXCR; each CDR3 protein has one entry. The data show 32,000 or so distinct CDR3 sequences, around 7% seen once. Sequences were derived from peripheral blood, sampled 60 days after TCRalphabeta/CD19-depleted stem cell transplant. These TCRs come from a child younger than two who had a stem cell transplant for acute myeloid leukemia, so the T cells may come from the graft donor.

This clonotype was seen at least ten times. V usage is TRBV4-2 and J usage is TRBJ2-1; D unresolved. CDR1 LGHNA and CDR2 YNFKEQ come from the germline V gene. The CDR3 runs to 13 residues. V gave up 3 bases and J gave up 6 bases, with 9 bases separating them. The CDR3 region is CASSQGITNEQFF. As DNA, the CDR3 is TGTGCCAGCAGCCAGGGGATCACCAATGAGCAGTTCTTC.

This clonotype was counted many times. The DNA of the CDR3 is TGTGCCAGCAGTGATAGCAGGGACAGGAAGACCCAGTACTTC. As protein: CASSDSRDRKTQYF. The chain recombines TRBV28 with TRBJ2-5, with TRBD1 matching over 8 bases. Germline lookup yields CDR1 MDHEN and CDR2 SYDVKM. This CDR3 has 14 residues. With V trimmed by 5 bases and J by 6 bases, 8 bases remained unmatched.

The chain joins TRBV12-3 or TRBV12-4 to TRBJ2-2; 8 bases map to TRBD2. V lost 11 bases and J lost 9; bases outside the gene matches: 26. The CDR3 sequence is 18 residues long. The DNA of the CDR3 is TGTGCCTTCAGTTTTGGAGGTGTCGGGACTAGTTTACACAGGGAGCTGTTTTTT. This encodes CAFSFGGVGTSLHRELFF.